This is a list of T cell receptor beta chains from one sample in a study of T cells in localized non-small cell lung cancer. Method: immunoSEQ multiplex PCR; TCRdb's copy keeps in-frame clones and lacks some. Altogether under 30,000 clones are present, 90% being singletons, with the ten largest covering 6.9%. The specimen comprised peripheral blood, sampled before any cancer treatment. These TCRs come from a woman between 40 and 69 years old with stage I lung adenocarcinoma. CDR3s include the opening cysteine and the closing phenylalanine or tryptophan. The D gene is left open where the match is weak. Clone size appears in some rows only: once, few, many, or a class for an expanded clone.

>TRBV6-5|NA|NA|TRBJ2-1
CASSYETTNEQFF
TGTGCCAGCAGTTACGAGACTACCAATGAGCAGTTCTTC
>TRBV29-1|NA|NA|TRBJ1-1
CSVAGDRKAFF
TGCAGCGTTGCGGGGGATCGCAAGGCTTTCTTT
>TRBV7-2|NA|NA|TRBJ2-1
CASSLRAVDYNEQFF
TGTGCCAGCAGCTTAAGAGCTGTAGACTACAATGAGCAGTTCTTC
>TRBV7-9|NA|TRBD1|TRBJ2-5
CASSPGTGEQETQYF
TGTGCCAGCAGCCCCGGGACAGGGGAGCAAGAGACCCAGTACTTC
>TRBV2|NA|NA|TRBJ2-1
CASLGGAGYNEQFF
TGTGCCAGTTTAGGGGGGGCCGGCTACAATGAGCAGTTCTTC
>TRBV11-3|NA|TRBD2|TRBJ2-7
CASSSGLARYEQYF
TGTGCCAGCAGCTCCGGACTAGCTCGGTACGAGCAGTACTTC
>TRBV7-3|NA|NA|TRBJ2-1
CASSLQGLIKDEQFF
TGTGCCAGCAGCTTACAGGGGCTAATCAAAGATGAGCAGTTCTTC
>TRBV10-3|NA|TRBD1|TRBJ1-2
CAITGTANYGYTF
TGTGCCATCACTGGGACAGCTAACTATGGCTACACCTTC
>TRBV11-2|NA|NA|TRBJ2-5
CASRDYQETQYF
TGTGCCAGCCGCGATTACCAAGAGACCCAGTACTTC
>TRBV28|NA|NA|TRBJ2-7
CASSFPDSYEQYF
TGTGCCAGCAGTTTCCCTGACTCCTACGAGCAGTACTTC
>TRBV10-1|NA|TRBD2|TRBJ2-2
CASSESKGTGTSWGELFF
TGCGCCAGCAGTGAGTCGAAGGGAACCGGGACTAGCTGGGGGGAGCTGTTTTTT
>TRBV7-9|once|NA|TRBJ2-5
CASSLVEPGPQETQYF
TGTGCCAGCAGCTTAGTGGAGCCGGGGCCCCAAGAGACCCAGTACTTC
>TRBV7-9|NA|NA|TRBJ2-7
CASPPYFRGYEQYF
TGTGCCAGCCCACCCTACTTCCGGGGTTACGAGCAGTACTTC
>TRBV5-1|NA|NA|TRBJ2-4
CASSLAGGAKNIQYF
TGCGCCAGCAGCTTGGCCGGAGGAGCCAAAAACATTCAGTACTTC
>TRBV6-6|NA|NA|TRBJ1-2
CASSYSGQNYGYTF
TGTGCCAGCAGTTACTCGGGGCAGAACTATGGCTACACCTTC
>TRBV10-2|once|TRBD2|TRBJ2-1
CASSGLKREGVGEQFF
TGCGCCAGCAGTGGTCTGAAGCGGGAGGGTGTAGGTGAGCAGTTCTTC
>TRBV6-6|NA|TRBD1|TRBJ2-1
CASSLLAWDRGHQQFF
TGTGCCAGCAGTCTTCTAGCCTGGGACAGGGGGCATCAGCAGTTCTTC
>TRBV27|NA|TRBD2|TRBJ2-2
CASSLKLGLAGAGTGELFF
TGTGCCAGCAGTTTAAAGTTAGGACTAGCGGGAGCAGGCACCGGGGAGCTGTTTTTT
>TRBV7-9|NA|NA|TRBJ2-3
CASSSLDTQYF
TGTGCCAGCAGCTCCCTGGATACGCAGTATTTT
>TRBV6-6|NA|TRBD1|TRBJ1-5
CASSWGQGNNQPQHF
TGTGCCAGCAGCTGGGGACAGGGTAACAATCAGCCCCAGCATTTT
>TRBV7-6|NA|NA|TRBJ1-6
CASSLDLRSPLHF
TGTGCCAGCAGCTTGGACCTACGGTCACCCCTCCACTTT
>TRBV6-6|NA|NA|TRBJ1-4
CASSYLGSSTNEKLFF
TGTGCCAGCAGTTACCTAGGCTCCTCAACTAATGAAAAACTGTTTTTT
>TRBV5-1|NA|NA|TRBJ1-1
CASSIGQWNTEAFF
TGCGCCAGCAGCATCGGACAGTGGAACACTGAAGCTTTCTTT
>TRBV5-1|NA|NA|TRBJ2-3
CASNPGLAIDTQYF
TGCGCCAGCAACCCGGGCCTAGCTATAGATACGCAGTATTTT
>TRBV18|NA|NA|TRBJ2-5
CASFFGPSESAETQYF
TGTGCCAGCTTTTTTGGGCCCTCCGAATCGGCAGAGACCCAGTACTTC
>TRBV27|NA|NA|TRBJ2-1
CASSLRSSYNEQFF
TGTGCCAGCAGTTTGAGGAGCTCCTACAATGAGCAGTTCTTC
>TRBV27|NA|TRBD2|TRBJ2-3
CASSPRIAGLTQYF
TGTGCCAGCAGTCCCCGGATAGCGGGACTCACGCAGTATTTT
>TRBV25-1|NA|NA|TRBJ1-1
CASSEVGTAEAFF
TGTGCCAGCAGTGAGGTGGGTACAGCTGAAGCTTTCTTT
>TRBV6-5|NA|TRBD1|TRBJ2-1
CASSSTGSNEQFF
TGTGCCAGCAGTTCGACAGGGTCGAATGAGCAGTTCTTC
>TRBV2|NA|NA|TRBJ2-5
CASSEETQYF
TGTGCCAGCAGCGAAGAGACCCAGTACTTC
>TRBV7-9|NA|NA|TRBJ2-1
CASSFFDEQFF
TGTGCCAGCAGCTTCTTCGATGAGCAGTTCTTC
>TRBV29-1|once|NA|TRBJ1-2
CSVATGSENGYTF
TGCAGCGTTGCCACAGGGTCGGAGAATGGCTACACCTTC
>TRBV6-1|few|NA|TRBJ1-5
CASSEEEGSGQPQHF
TGTGCCAGCAGTGAAGAGGAGGGATCGGGGCAGCCCCAGCATTTT
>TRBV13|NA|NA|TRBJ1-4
CASSLRQFASGGTNEKLFF
TGTGCCAGCAGCTTAAGGCAGTTTGCGAGCGGGGGAACTAATGAAAAACTGTTTTTT
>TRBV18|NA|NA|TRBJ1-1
CASSLGEGNTEAFF
TGTGCCAGCTCTCTTGGTGAAGGAAACACTGAAGCTTTCTTT
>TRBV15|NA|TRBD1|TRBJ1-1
CATSRTGWDTEAFF
TGTGCCACCAGCAGGACAGGGTGGGACACTGAAGCTTTCTTT
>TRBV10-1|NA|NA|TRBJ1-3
CASSSGTSSGNTIYF
TGCGCCAGCAGTTCCGGGACAAGCTCTGGAAACACCATATATTTT
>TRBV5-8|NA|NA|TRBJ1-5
CASSLEGFKPQHF
TGTGCCAGCAGCTTGGAGGGATTTAAACCCCAGCATTTT
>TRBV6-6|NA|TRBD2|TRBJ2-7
CASSYGGDHDYEQYF
TGTGCCAGCAGTTACGGGGGGGATCACGACTACGAGCAGTACTTC
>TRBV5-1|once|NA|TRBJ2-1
CASRQGVNNEQFF
TGCGCCAGCCGGCAGGGTGTCAACAATGAGCAGTTCTTC